This T cell receptor (beta chain) was captured by sequencing in a study of blood T cell repertoires in COVID-19. Study details: The origin of the acute and convalescent COVID-19 samples was the United States, Italy and Spain. Sources were T cells, B-cell-depleted T cells, or PBMCs; the material itself was cDNA or gDNA.

As processed by the authors: From reference gene primer amplification, estimates of nucleated cell counts were derived. Profiled with immunoSEQ multiplex PCR; TCRdb holds only in-frame clones, not every one. V and J calls and clone size follow that table, whereas D and trimming were derived from the DNA. The sample has under 350,000 clones, around 89% seen once. This CDR3 spans 15 amino acids. The ends were cut back, 2 bases at V and 4 bases at J, with 12 bases in the middle. Germline V gene sequence: CDR1 MNHEY, CDR2 SMNVEV (reference sequence). This clonotype was sampled from a middle-aged man with acute or convalescent COVID-19. Sequences were obtained from peripheral blood. The V call is TRBV27, the J call TRBJ2-1, with D hard to call. CDR3 amino acids: CASSLRSHPYNEQFF. The CDR3, as DNA: TGTGCCAGCAGTTTAAGGAGTCACCCGTACAATGAGCAGTTCTTC.